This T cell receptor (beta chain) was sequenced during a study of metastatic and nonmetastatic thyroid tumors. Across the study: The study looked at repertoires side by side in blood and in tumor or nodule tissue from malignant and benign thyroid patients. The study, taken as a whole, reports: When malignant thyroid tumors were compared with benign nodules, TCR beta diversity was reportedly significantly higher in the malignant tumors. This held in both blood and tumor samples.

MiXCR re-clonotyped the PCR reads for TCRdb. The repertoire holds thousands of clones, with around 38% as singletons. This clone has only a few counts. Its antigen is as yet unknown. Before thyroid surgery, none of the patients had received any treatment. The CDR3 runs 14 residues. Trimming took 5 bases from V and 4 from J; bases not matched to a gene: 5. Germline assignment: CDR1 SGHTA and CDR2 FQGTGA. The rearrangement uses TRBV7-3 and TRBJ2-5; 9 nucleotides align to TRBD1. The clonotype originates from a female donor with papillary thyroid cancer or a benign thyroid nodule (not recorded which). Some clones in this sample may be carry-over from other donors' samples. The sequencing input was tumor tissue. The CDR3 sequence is CASSVTGGAETQYF. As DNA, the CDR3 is TGTGCCAGCAGCGTTACAGGGGGCGCAGAGACCCAGTACTTC.